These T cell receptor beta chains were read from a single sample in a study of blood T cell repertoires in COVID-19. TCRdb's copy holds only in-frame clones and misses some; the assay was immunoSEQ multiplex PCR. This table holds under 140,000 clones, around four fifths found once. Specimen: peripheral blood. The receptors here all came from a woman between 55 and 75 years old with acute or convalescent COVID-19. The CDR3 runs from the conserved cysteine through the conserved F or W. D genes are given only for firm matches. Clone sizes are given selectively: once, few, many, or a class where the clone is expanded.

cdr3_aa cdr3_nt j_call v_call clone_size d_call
CASSLSHSSYEQYF TGTGCCAGCAGCTTAAGCCACAGTTCCTACGAGCAGTACTTC TRBJ2-7 TRBV7-3 once .
CASSTVQGGPQYF TGTGCCAGCAGCACCGTACAGGGGGGGCCGCAGTATTTT TRBJ2-3 TRBV7-2 . .
CASRPGGGDYGYTF TGTGCCAGCAGACCGGGAGGGGGCGACTACGGCTACACCTTC TRBJ1-2 TRBV7-9 . TRBD1
CAWSRSGWEQFF TGTGCCTGGAGTCGCTCCGGGTGGGAGCAGTTCTTC TRBJ2-1 TRBV30 . .
CASSQDPTGGVDEQFF TGCGCCAGCAGCCAAGACCCTACCGGAGGGGTGGATGAGCAGTTCTTC TRBJ2-1 TRBV4-3 . .
CASSPQAVGGEKLFF TGCGCCAGCAGCCCACAGGCGGTGGGCGGTGAAAAACTGTTTTTT TRBJ1-4 TRBV4-1 . .
CASSPGDTGVGELFF TGTGCCAGCAGCCCGGGGGATACAGGGGTGGGAGAACTGTTTTTT TRBJ1-4 TRBV5-5 . TRBD1
CASSITGQTYNEQFF TGTGCCAGCAGCATAACGGGACAGACCTACAATGAGCAGTTCTTC TRBJ2-1 TRBV9 . TRBD1
CATSDQLANEQFF TGTGCCACCAGTGATCAACTAGCCAATGAGCAGTTCTTC TRBJ2-1 TRBV24-1 . .
CSVNDSGYEQYF TGCAGCGTCAACGATAGCGGGTACGAGCAGTACTTC TRBJ2-7 TRBV29-1 . TRBD2
CASTYLTGENTDTQYF TGCGCCAGCACCTATTTGACAGGGGAAAACACAGATACGCAGTATTTT TRBJ2-3 TRBV5-1 once TRBD1
CATSDPQVGKNTEAFF TGTGCCACCAGTGATCCCCAGGTCGGGAAGAACACTGAAGCTTTCTTT TRBJ1-1 TRBV24-1 . .
CASSLGSGQETQYF TGCGCCAGCAGCTTGGGGTCAGGGCAAGAGACCCAGTACTTC TRBJ2-5 TRBV5-1 . .
CASSAGQGGEKLFF TGCGCCAGCAGCGCGGGACAGGGGGGCGAAAAACTGTTTTTT TRBJ1-4 TRBV5-1 . TRBD1
CASSEASGGETQYF TGTGCCAGCAGTGAAGCTAGCGGGGGAGAGACCCAGTACTTC TRBJ2-5 TRBV6-1 . TRBD2
CASSQGSGSRQPQHF TGTGCCAGCAGCCAAGGGTCAGGGTCACGTCAGCCCCAGCATTTT TRBJ1-5 TRBV4-2 . .
CATSRQVYTEAFF TGTGCCACCAGCAGACAGGTTTACACTGAAGCTTTCTTT TRBJ1-1 TRBV15 . .
CASSIQGYNQPQHF TGTGCCAGCAGTATTCAGGGTTACAATCAGCCCCAGCATTTT TRBJ1-5 TRBV6-5 . .
CASSSSTGSNQPQHF TGTGCCAGCAGTTCTTCAACAGGTAGCAATCAGCCCCAGCATTTT TRBJ1-5 TRBV27 few .
CASSIRLAGGETQYF TGTGCCAGTAGTATAAGACTAGCGGGCGGAGAGACCCAGTACTTC TRBJ2-5 TRBV19 . TRBD2